What follows are 26 T cell receptor beta chains derived from one specimen sequenced in a study of blood T cell repertoires in COVID-19. Repertoires were generated with immunoSEQ multiplex PCR, while TCRdb's copy carries only in-frame clones and drops some. Here the sample spans 90,000 or so clones, about 87% being singletons. Sequencing was carried out using peripheral blood. These TCRs come from a man older than 75 with acute or convalescent COVID-19.

The chain is built from TRBV24-1 and TRBJ2-3; TRBD2 matches at 7 bases. Germline trimming cut 9 bases from V and 5 bases from J; bases unmatched to any gene: 10. The CDR3 has 14 residues. Looked up from germline, CDR1 is KGHDR and CDR2 is SFDVKD. CDR3 bases: TGTGCCACCTCCCGGGGGGAGCCCGTAGATACGCAGTATTTT. It translates to CATSRGEPVDTQYF.

In its sample, this clone was seen once. The V gene is TRBV11-3, the J gene TRBJ2-7; 11 nucleotides line up with TRBD1. CDR3 size: 13 residues. CDR1 and CDR2 (germline): SGHNT, YENEEA. Unmatched junction bases numbered 2, after V lost 3 bases and J lost 7 bases. The CDR3 loop is CASSLGQGGEQYF. The CDR3 region has the DNA TGTGCCAGCAGCTTGGGACAGGGGGGTGAGCAGTACTTC.

This clone has only one observation. V usage is TRBV9 and J usage is TRBJ2-7; possibly TRBD2 for D (5 bases). Trimming shortened V by 0 bases and J by 5 bases, and 12 bases separated the two germline ends. The CDR3 totals 14 residues. Germline V CDR1 and CDR2: SGDLS, YYNGEE. The DNA of the CDR3 is TGTGCCAGCAGCGTAGAGGGAGAGGGAGACGAGCAGTACTTC. Protein product: CASSVEGEGDEQYF.

V is TRBV6-2 or TRBV6-3 and J is TRBJ1-2; possibly TRBD1 for D (6 bases). Trimming took off 6 bases at V and 0 bases at J, with 17 bases between the two ends. CDR1 MNHEY and CDR2 SVGEGT come from the germline V gene. The CDR3 runs 16 residues. DNA of the CDR3: TGTGCCAGCAGCTCAGAGGACAGCCCTTCTAACTATGGCTACACCTTC. This gives the protein CASSSEDSPSNYGYTF.

The rearrangement uses TRBV11-2 and TRBJ1-4; 7 bases are a match to TRBD1. The CDR3 contains 15 residues. In germline, CDR1 is SGHAT, CDR2 FQNNGV. J was trimmed by 5 bases and V by 4 bases; bases with no gene match: 7. The CDR3 is CASSSQTGQNEKLFF. CDR3 coding DNA: TGTGCCAGCAGCTCCCAGACAGGGCAAAATGAAAAACTGTTTTTT.

Of note for this clone: One junction end does not reproduce the germline sequence, and a read error may be involved. The genes are TRBV19 and TRBJ2-6; 8 bases line up with TRBD1. CDR1 LNHDA and CDR2 SQIVND come from the germline V gene (reference sequence). This CDR3 region has 17 residues. The CDR3 nucleotides read TGTGCCAGTACCCCCCGGGACAGGACATCTGCGGCCAACGTCCTGACTTTC. It specifies CASTPRDRTSAANVLTF.

The chain has TRBV2 and TRBJ2-7; TRBD1 is a possible D gene (6 bases). Trimming cost V 7 bases and J 1 base, with 11 bases left between them. CDR3 size: 13 residues. Germline V CDR1 and CDR2: SNHLY, FYNNEI. CDR3 DNA sequence: TGTGCCAGCACGGGGACACCGTCCTACGAGCAGTACTTC. Protein sequence: CASTGTPSYEQYF.

V gene TRBV7-8 combines with J gene TRBJ1-5; 8 bases align to TRBD1. The CDR3 has 15 amino acids. CDR1 SGHVS and CDR2 FQNEAQ come from the germline V gene. Trimming at V came to 5 bases and at J to 4 bases, leaving 7 bases not matched to a gene. The CDR3 coding sequence is TGTGCCAGCAGCCCGGACAGGGTAGTGAATCAGCCCCAGCATTTT. It yields the protein CASSPDRVVNQPQHF.

The chain recombines TRBV4-1 with TRBJ2-5; no clear D gene. Trimming removed 3 bases from V and 2 bases from J, with 10 bases in between. Looked up from germline, CDR1 is MGHRA and CDR2 is YSYEKL. The CDR3 has 14 amino acids. The CDR3 nucleotides are TGCGCCAGCAGCCATGTCCGGTTTCAAGAGACCCAGTACTTC. Protein product: CASSHVRFQETQYF.

The chain couples TRBV7-9 to TRBJ2-6; D is ambiguous. V dropped 1 base and J dropped 2 bases, with 9 bases sitting between them. The germline gives CDR1 SEHNR, CDR2 FQNEAQ (reference sequence). The length of the CDR3 is 16 residues. The CDR3 is CASSLERQTGANVLTF. Here the CDR3 DNA reads TGTGCCAGCAGCTTAGAGAGACAAACTGGGGCCAACGTCCTGACTTTC.

This CDR3 reads CASSQVVQGAMGNEKLFF. CDR3 in DNA: TGTGCCAGCAGCCAAGTAGTCCAGGGGGCGATGGGTAATGAAAAACTGTTTTTT. J is TRBJ1-4 and V is TRBV3-1 (or the pseudogene TRBV3-2), with TRBD1 matching 8 bases. V shed 1 base and J 4 bases; nucleotides not matched to a gene: 11. This CDR3 region has 18 residues. Germline CDR1 and CDR2: LGHDT and YNNKEL (reference sequence).

V is TRBV7-2 and J is TRBJ2-7; 12 nucleotides match TRBD2. J gave up 5 bases and V 4 bases, and 3 bases lay outside the gene matches. This CDR3 has 14 residues. CDR1 SGHTA and CDR2 FQGNSA come from the germline V gene. As DNA, the CDR3 is TGTGCCAGCAGCTCTAGCGGGAGGGGCGACGAGCAGTACTTC. As protein: CASSSSGRGDEQYF.

This rearrangement joins TRBV19 to TRBJ1-5; D gene uncertain. Looked up from germline, CDR1 is LNHDA and CDR2 is SQIVND (reference sequence). V lost 3 bases and J lost 6, with 12 bases in between. This CDR3 is built from 14 residues. The CDR3: CASSIGGDGQPQHF. The CDR3 nucleotides read TGTGCCAGTAGTATTGGCGGGGATGGTCAGCCCCAGCATTTT.

The genes are TRBV7-2 and TRBJ2-4; possible D gene TRBD2, 6 bases. CDR1 and CDR2 (germline): SGHTA, FQGNSA. The CDR3 is 15 amino acids. Trimming removed 1 base from V and 2 bases from J, with 9 bases in between. The CDR3 sequence: CASSLDGGTKNIQYF. The CDR3 DNA sequence: TGTGCCAGCAGCTTAGACGGCGGGACCAAAAACATTCAGTACTTC.

The rearrangement links TRBV28 to TRBJ2-1; 16 bases agree with TRBD2. V shed 5 bases, J shed 3 bases, and the junction held 10 bases outside the gene matches. CDR1 is MDHEN and CDR2 is SYDVKM in the germline V gene. CDR3 length: 19 residues. CDR3 DNA: TGTGCCAGCAGTCCCCGGGGGACTAGCGGGAGGGGGATCTACAATGAGCAGTTCTTC. This codes for CASSPRGTSGRGIYNEQFF.

This clone was counted between two and nine times. This chain connects TRBV28 to TRBJ1-1, with a tentative D call TRBD1 (6 bases). From germline, CDR1 is MDHEN and CDR2 SYDVKM. Trimming cost V 7 bases and J 0 bases, with 15 bases left between them. The CDR3 spans 15 residues. The CDR3 DNA follows: TGTGCCAGCAACTTACAGGGACCTATGAACACTGAAGCTTTCTTT. Encoded protein: CASNLQGPMNTEAFF. Full variable domain (remainder filled in from reference TRBV28 and TRBJ1-1): DVKVTQSSRYLVKRTGEKVFLECVQDMDHENMFWYRQDPGLGLRLIYFSYDVKMKEKGDIPEGYSVSREKKERFSLILESASTNQTSMYLCASNLQGPMNTEAFFGQGTRLTVV.

The chain uses TRBV18 and TRBJ2-2; D remains ambiguous. The germline CDR1 and CDR2 sequences are KGHSH and LQKENI. The CDR3 totals 13 residues. Deletions cut 0 bases from V and 5 bases from J, with 4 bases between. The CDR3, as DNA: TGTGCCAGCTCACCACCCGGGACCGGGGAGCTGTTTTTT. Protein product: CASSPPGTGELFF.

V is TRBV11-1 and J is TRBJ2-1; TRBD2 matches 8 bases. V was clipped by 0 bases and J by 6 bases; unmatched bases: 4. This CDR3 has 15 residues. CDR1 SGHAT and CDR2 FQDESV come from the germline V gene (reference sequence). The CDR3: CASSLALAVGNEQFF. As DNA, the CDR3 is TGTGCCAGCAGCTTAGCACTAGCGGTGGGCAATGAGCAGTTCTTC.

The rearrangement uses TRBV28 and TRBJ1-5; 7 bases fit TRBD1. CDR1 MDHEN and CDR2 SYDVKM come from the germline V gene. The V gene end was trimmed by 3 bases and the J gene end by 7 bases; junction bases not matched to a gene: 9. The CDR3 contains 15 residues. CDR3 in amino acids: CASSLISRQGQPQHF. DNA for the CDR3: TGTGCCAGCAGTTTGATCTCAAGACAGGGACAGCCCCAGCATTTT.

The rearrangement uses TRBV11-2 and TRBJ2-2, with D unresolved. The CDR3 covers 10 residues. Trimming pared 9 bases from V and 7 bases from J, leaving 6 bases between. CDR1 SGHAT and CDR2 FQNNGV come from the germline V gene. The CDR3 DNA is TGTGCCAGTGGCCTCGGGGAGCTGTTTTTT. It codes for CASGLGELFF.

This chain uses TRBV6-2 or TRBV6-3 with TRBJ2-7; TRBD1 aligns across 7 bases. V was pared by 5 bases and J by 4 bases, with 11 bases of the junction left unmatched. CDR3 length equals 15 residues. Germline CDR1 reads MNHEY; CDR2 reads SVGEGT. CDR3 nucleotide sequence: TGTGCCAGCAGTGGCCCGGGACAGCAGTTTTACGAGCAGTACTTC. This sequence encodes CASSGPGQQFYEQYF.

V usage is TRBV5-6 and J usage is TRBJ1-1, with D perhaps matching TRBD1 (6 bases). This CDR3 spans 15 amino acids. CDR1 and CDR2 from the germline V gene are SGHDT and YYEEEE. V lost 5 bases and J 0 bases, leaving 14 bases between the germline ends. The CDR3 here is CASSRPTGMNTEAFF. The CDR3 DNA sequence: TGTGCCAGCAGTCGTCCGACAGGAATGAACACTGAAGCTTTCTTT. The whole variable domain, filled in from reference TRBV5-6 and TRBJ1-1, reads DAGVTQSPTHLIKTRGQQVTLRCSPKSGHDTVSWYQQALGQGPQFIFQYYEEEERQRGNFPDRFSGHQFPNYSSELNVNALLLGDSALYLCASSRPTGMNTEAFFGQGTRLTVV.

The CDR3 spells CASSGASNTEAFF. The CDR3 region has the DNA TGTGCCAGCAGCGGAGCTTCGAACACTGAAGCTTTCTTT. J is TRBJ1-1 and V is TRBV6-2 or TRBV6-3; D call uncertain. The V end lost 6 bases, the J end lost 1 base, and 9 bases lay between the germline ends. The V gene's germline CDR1 is MNHEY and CDR2 SVGEGT. The CDR3 is 13 amino acids.

This clone was detected a few times. The chain is built from TRBV27 and TRBJ1-5, with 7 bases fitting TRBD1. J gave up 9 bases and V 3 bases, and 8 bases lay outside the gene matches. The CDR3 loop spans 14 amino acids. CDR1 and CDR2 (germline): MNHEY, SMNVEV (reference sequence). The CDR3 DNA reads as TGTGCCAGCAGTTTGGGACAGCTGGGCGCGCCCCAGCATTTT. It specifies CASSLGQLGAPQHF.

To note about this clone: An end of the junction differs from the germline gene, which may be a read error. This chain links TRBV5-4 with TRBJ1-5; tentatively, D is TRBD1 (5 bases). Germline CDR1 and CDR2: SGHNT and YYREEE (reference sequence). The CDR3 is 16 amino acids. The CDR3 nucleotides read TGTGCCAGCTGCTTGGGGGGGGAGGGAGGCGGTCAGCCCCAGCATTTT. It specifies CASCLGGEGGGQPQHF.

The chain couples TRBV29-1 to TRBJ1-3; D is perhaps TRBD1 (5 bases). V was cut by 4 bases and J by 4 bases, with 11 bases left in between. CDR3 length equals 13 residues. CDR1 SQVTM and CDR2 ANQGSEA come from the germline V gene. CDR3 nucleotide sequence: TGCAGCGTTGGGGACTTTTTAGGAAACACCATATATTTT. It codes for CSVGDFLGNTIYF. The full variable domain, in which reference TRBV29-1 and TRBJ1-3 provide the parts outside the CDR3, is SAVISQKPSRDICQRGTSLTIQCQVDSQVTMMFWYRQQPGQSLTLIATANQGSEATYESGFVIDKFPISRPNLTFSTLTVSNMSPEDSSIYLCSVGDFLGNTIYFGEGSWLTVV.